This TCR beta chain was identified in a study of shared clonotypes between healthy human individuals. Germline CDR1 and CDR2: MGHDK and SYGVNS. The CDR3 loop spans 14 amino acids. V lost 4 bases and J lost 2; bases outside the gene matches: 2. Amplification in unsorted PBMC replicate PCRs started from roughly 330 ng DNA, which equals roughly 27,000 T cell genomes. The method was immunoSEQ multiplex PCR; TCRdb's version includes in-frame clones alone and lacks a portion of them. The sample yields 450,000 to 550,000 clones, around 79% seen once. The source material was PBMCs. This clonotype was sampled from a middle-aged woman in good health. Some clones in this sample may be carry-over from other donors' samples. The chain recombines TRBV25-1 with TRBJ2-5; 9 nucleotides align to TRBD1. The CDR3 sequence is CASSGDRVQETQYF. CDR3 DNA: TGTGCCAGCAGTGGGGACAGGGTACAAGAGACCCAGTACTTC.